There are many counts of the clone carrying this T cell receptor beta chain. This CDR3 region has 16 residues. J gave up 4 bases and V 2 bases, and 8 bases lay outside the gene matches. CDR1 and CDR2 (germline): LGHNA, YNFKEQ. Each CDR3 protein gets one entry after TCRdb re-called the 5' RACE reads with MiXCR. The sample lists about 350,000 distinct CDR3 sequences; roughly 13% were seen once. These data belong to a study of T-cell memory formation after mild COVID-19. At the level of the study: Largely, TCR clusters stayed within a single donor.

This TCR was sampled from a man in his late teens or twenties who had mild COVID-19 (a few samples of this study predate the infection). Cell type and time point are not known. The chain is built from TRBV4-2 and TRBJ1-5, with TRBD1 identical over 7 bases. Material for sequencing was PBMCs or a T cell subset sorted from them (not recorded which). CDR3 DNA: TGTGCCAGCAGCCAAACCGGGACAGCGGAAAATCAGCCCCAGCATTTT. Translated: CASSQTGTAENQPQHF.